This TCR beta chain was recovered during a study of molecular identifiers for immune sequencing clone quantification. TCRdb used MiXCR to reprocess the PCR reads, holding one entry per CDR3 protein. Among some 320,000 distinct CDR3 sequences listed, around 21% were seen once. The CDR3 totals 15 residues. Germline CDR1 MDHEN, CDR2 SYDVKM. This clonotype was seen many times. An end of the junction does not agree with germline; a read error may underlie this. The TCR comes from a human donor in good health. Some libraries in this study had Jurkat cell RNA spiked in. This chain joins TRBV28 and TRBJ2-7, with D possibly TRBD2 on 6 matching bases. The sample was naive CD8+ T cells from blood, with Jurkat cell RNA spiked in. Subset of the sample: FACS-sorted CD8+CD4-CCR7+CD45RA+ naive T cells. CDR3: CATSLRGLTTGEQYF. DNA of the CDR3: TGTGCCACCAGTCTGAGGGGACTTACTACGGGCGAGCAGTACTTC.